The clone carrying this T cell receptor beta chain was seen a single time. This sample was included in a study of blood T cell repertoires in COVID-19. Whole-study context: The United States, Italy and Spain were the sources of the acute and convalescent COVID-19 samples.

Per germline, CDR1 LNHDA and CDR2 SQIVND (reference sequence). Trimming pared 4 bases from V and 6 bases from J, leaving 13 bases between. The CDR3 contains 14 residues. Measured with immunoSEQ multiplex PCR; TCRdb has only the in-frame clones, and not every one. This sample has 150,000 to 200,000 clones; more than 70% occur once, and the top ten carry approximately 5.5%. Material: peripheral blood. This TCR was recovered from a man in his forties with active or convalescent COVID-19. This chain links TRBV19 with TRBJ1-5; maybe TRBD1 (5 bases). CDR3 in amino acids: CASSRQGTTQPQHF. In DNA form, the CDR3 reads TGTGCCAGTAGTAGGCAGGGAACCACTCAGCCCCAGCATTTT.